Listed below are T cell receptor beta chains from one sample, sequenced in a study of cytomegalovirus exposure and HLA in healthy donors. Sequencing used immunoSEQ multiplex PCR; TCRdb keeps in-frame clones, though not all of them. This sample has more than 140,000 clones, with 60% to 80% found just once. Sample: PBMCs. The receptors come from a male donor in good health and CMV-seronegative. The CDR3 runs from the conserved cysteine through the conserved F or W. Each record gives: V gene, clone size, D gene, J gene, CDR3 DNA, CDR3 protein. D genes are given only for firm matches. Clone size is not always given. Where it is, it says once, few, many or a class for expanded clones.

TRBV10-3,few,TRBD1,TRBJ1-2,TGTGCCGTTGGACGGGACAGGGGAGATGGCTACACCTTC,CAVGRDRGDGYTF
TRBV11-3,.,.,TRBJ1-1,TGTGCCAGCAGCTTAGGTGGAGGGTCCACTGAAGCTTTCTTT,CASSLGGGSTEAFF
TRBV4-1,.,TRBD1,TRBJ1-2,TGCGCCAGCAGCCATCCCGGACAGGGGGCCTATGGCTACACCTTC,CASSHPGQGAYGYTF
TRBV10-3,.,TRBD1,TRBJ2-5,TGTGCCAGCAGTTCGGGACAGGCGACCGCAGAGACCCAGTACTTC,CASSSGQATAETQYF
TRBV5-4,.,TRBD2,TRBJ2-4,TGTGCCAGCAGCTTGGATCTAGCGGGAGCCAAAAACATTCAGTACTTC,CASSLDLAGAKNIQYF
TRBV6-5,few,.,TRBJ1-1,TGTGCCAGCAGTTATCGAGGTTCCAACACTGAAGCTTTCTTT,CASSYRGSNTEAFF
TRBV19,.,TRBD2,TRBJ2-1,TGTGCCAGTAGTCTGACTAGCGGGAGGGCCGATGAGCAGTTCTTC,CASSLTSGRADEQFF
TRBV6-5,few,.,TRBJ2-4,TGTGCCAGCAGCCCCGGGACACTAGCCAAAAACATTCAGTACTTC,CASSPGTLAKNIQYF
TRBV4-3,.,TRBD1,TRBJ1-3,TGCGCCAGCAGCCAAGGGACAGGGTGGAACACCATATATTTT,CASSQGTGWNTIYF
TRBV5-5,.,.,TRBJ1-2,TGTGCCAGCAGCCTTACAGGGACCCCTCCTTATGGCTACACCTTC,CASSLTGTPPYGYTF
TRBV29-1,.,TRBD1,TRBJ1-2,TGCAGCGTTGATACAGGGGGCTTCGGCTACACCTTC,CSVDTGGFGYTF
TRBV15,.,.,TRBJ2-1,TGTGCCACCAGCAGAGATTACAACAATGAGCAGTTCTTC,CATSRDYNNEQFF
TRBV30,.,TRBD1,TRBJ2-1,TGTGCCTGGAGTGTACCGGGACAGGACTACAATGAGCAGTTCTTC,CAWSVPGQDYNEQFF
TRBV5-6,.,.,TRBJ1-1,TGTGCCAGCAGCTTGGTATTAGGGGAAAACACTGAAGCTTTCTTT,CASSLVLGENTEAFF
TRBV27,.,TRBD2,TRBJ2-1,TGTGCCAGCAGTTTAACTAGCGGGAGGGCTCATAGGAATGAGCAGTTCTTC,CASSLTSGRAHRNEQFF
TRBV5-6,.,.,TRBJ2-2,TGTGCCAGCAGCTCAGGGGACGCCGGGGAGCTGTTTTTT,CASSSGDAGELFF
TRBV19,.,TRBD2,TRBJ2-5,TGTGCCAGTAGTCTGACTAGCGGGGGGGCCCTAGAGACCCAGTACTTC,CASSLTSGGALETQYF
TRBV7-9,.,TRBD1,TRBJ1-4,TGTTCCAGCAGCTACAGGGGGCCGGGTGAAAAACTGTTTTTT,CSSSYRGPGEKLFF
TRBV5-5,.,TRBD1,TRBJ2-1,TGTGCCAGCAGCCGGGGACAGGGCTACAATGAGCAGTTCTTC,CASSRGQGYNEQFF
TRBV6-1,.,.,TRBJ2-1,TGTGCCAGCAGCCTTGACAGAGATTCCTACAATGAGCAGTTCTTC,CASSLDRDSYNEQFF
TRBV9,.,TRBD2,TRBJ2-7,TGTGCCAGCAGCGTAGGAATTGGGACTAGCGGGAGCTACGAGCAGTACTTC,CASSVGIGTSGSYEQYF
TRBV27,.,.,TRBJ2-1,TGTGCCAGCAGTTTATCCTTTTCGGGTAGCTCCTACAATGAGCAGTTCTTC,CASSLSFSGSSYNEQFF
TRBV10-3,few,TRBD1,TRBJ1-3,TGTGCCATCAGACGACAGGGCGCCTCTGGAAACACCATATATTTT,CAIRRQGASGNTIYF
TRBV4-3,.,.,TRBJ2-3,TGCGCCAGCAGCCAAGGACGGCGGGGCAGCACAGATACGCAGTATTTT,CASSQGRRGSTDTQYF
TRBV4-2,.,.,TRBJ2-7,TGTGCCAGCAGCCAGGCACAGGAGAGGGGGAGCTCCTACGAGCAGTACTTC,CASSQAQERGSSYEQYF
TRBV4-1,.,.,TRBJ2-3,TGCGCCAGCAGCTCCGGGACACTGGGAACAGATACGCAGTATTTT,CASSSGTLGTDTQYF
TRBV19,once,TRBD1,TRBJ1-5,TGTGCCAGTAAAAGGGGGACAGCCGGAGGTCAGCCCCAGCATTTT,CASKRGTAGGQPQHF
TRBV2,.,.,TRBJ2-5,TGTGCCAGCAGTGAATTGGCCCAGACCCAGTACTTC,CASSELAQTQYF
TRBV29-1,.,TRBD1,TRBJ2-2,TGCAGCGTTGACAGGGGGCGCAACACCGGGGAGCTGTTTTTT,CSVDRGRNTGELFF
TRBV9,.,.,TRBJ2-3,TGTGCCAGCAGCCCAACGGCAGGGGGGTATGGAGATACGCAGTATTTT,CASSPTAGGYGDTQYF
TRBV6-1,.,.,TRBJ2-3,TGTGCCAGCAGTGAAGAGTGGGCAGCAGATACGCAGTATTTT,CASSEEWAADTQYF
TRBV14,.,.,TRBJ1-5,TGTGCCAGCAGCCAAGAAGAAAGAGATAGCAATCAGCCCCAGCATTTT,CASSQEERDSNQPQHF
TRBV7-3,.,TRBD2,TRBJ2-7,TGTGCCAGCAGCCACGGCGGGAGTACCTCCTACGAGCAGTACTTC,CASSHGGSTSYEQYF
TRBV27,once,TRBD1,TRBJ2-7,TGTGCCAGCGTAAAGACAGGGGGCTACGAGCAGTACTTC,CASVKTGGYEQYF
TRBV19,.,.,TRBJ1-1,TGTGCCAGTACGCAGGGCCCTGAAGCTTTCTTT,CASTQGPEAFF
TRBV19,.,.,TRBJ1-1,TGTGCCAGCAAACACATGAACACTGAAGCTTTCTTT,CASKHMNTEAFF
TRBV19,.,TRBD1,TRBJ2-7,TGTGCCAGTAGTGGCCGGGACAGTGCCTACGAGCAGTACTTC,CASSGRDSAYEQYF
TRBV19,.,TRBD1,TRBJ2-5,TGTGCCAGTAGTATAGGGAAGGGGGCGCGACTGGAGACCCAGTACTTC,CASSIGKGARLETQYF
TRBV5-8,few,TRBD2,TRBJ2-1,TGTGCCAGCAGCAAACGGGGGGGGTTATCCTACAATGAGCAGTTCTTC,CASSKRGGLSYNEQFF
TRBV2,.,TRBD1,TRBJ1-5,TGTGCCAGCAGGTTACAGGGGGCGCGAGGCAATCAGCCCCAGCATTTT,CASRLQGARGNQPQHF
TRBV6-1,.,.,TRBJ2-1,TGTGCCAGCACCGACAGGTCCCCCTACAATGAGCAGTTCTTC,CASTDRSPYNEQFF
TRBV7-9,.,TRBD1,TRBJ1-5,TGTGCCAGCAGCCCACTCGGGACAGGGGGCTACAATCAGCCCCAGCATTTT,CASSPLGTGGYNQPQHF
TRBV12-5,.,TRBD2,TRBJ2-7,TGTGCTAGTGGTGGGGAGCGGGAGAGGTACGAGCAGTACTTC,CASGGERERYEQYF
TRBV7-6,.,TRBD2,TRBJ2-7,TGTGCCAGCAGCCCTGAAGGTCGGGGGGGCTTTATGAGCAGTAACTTC,CASSPEGRGGFMSSNF